This T cell receptor beta chain was observed in a study of blood T cell repertoires in COVID-19. Study-level background: PBMCs, B-cell-depleted T cells, or T cells were the source of the cDNA or gDNA that made up the material.

There are 15 residues in the CDR3. Germline CDR1 reads LNHDA; CDR2 reads SQIVND (reference sequence). The J segment lost 7 bases and the V segment lost 6 bases, leaving 9 bases of the junction unmatched. Generated by immunoSEQ multiplex PCR, the TCRdb table keeps only in-frame clones and is missing some. The table has about 94,000 clones, roughly 70% seen once. Sequenced input: peripheral blood. This clonotype was obtained from a man in his 70s with COVID-19, enrolled during active disease. The chain couples TRBV19 to TRBJ1-4; 9 nucleotides line up with TRBD1. This CDR3 is CASRRSQGAFEKLFF. In DNA form, the CDR3 reads TGTGCCAGTAGACGATCACAGGGGGCGTTTGAAAAACTGTTTTTT.